This T cell receptor beta chain was identified during a study of cytomegalovirus exposure and HLA in healthy donors. Study in general: The 95 to 150 validation repertoires, a later analysis reported, used the same platform as the approximately 650 first-cohort repertoires.

For this clone: What it binds is not known.

Notes on the study in general: Cytomegalovirus-associated TCR beta chains were listed, numbering 150 to 200.

Only in-frame clones appear in the TCRdb table, and some are missing; sequencing was by immunoSEQ multiplex PCR. The sample holds about 160,000 clones, less than 90% seen once. The TCR was taken from a woman under 30 in good health and CMV-seronegative. The sample was PBMCs.

CDR3: CASSLLGQDNEKLFF. The CDR3 nucleotides are TGTGCCAGCAGCCTACTGGGACAGGATAATGAAAAACTGTTTTTT. The gene calls are TRBV5-6 and TRBJ1-4; 8 nucleotides match TRBD1. This CDR3 has 15 residues. Trimming took 4 bases from V and 4 from J; bases not matched to a gene: 6. CDR1 and CDR2 (germline): SGHDT, YYEEEE.